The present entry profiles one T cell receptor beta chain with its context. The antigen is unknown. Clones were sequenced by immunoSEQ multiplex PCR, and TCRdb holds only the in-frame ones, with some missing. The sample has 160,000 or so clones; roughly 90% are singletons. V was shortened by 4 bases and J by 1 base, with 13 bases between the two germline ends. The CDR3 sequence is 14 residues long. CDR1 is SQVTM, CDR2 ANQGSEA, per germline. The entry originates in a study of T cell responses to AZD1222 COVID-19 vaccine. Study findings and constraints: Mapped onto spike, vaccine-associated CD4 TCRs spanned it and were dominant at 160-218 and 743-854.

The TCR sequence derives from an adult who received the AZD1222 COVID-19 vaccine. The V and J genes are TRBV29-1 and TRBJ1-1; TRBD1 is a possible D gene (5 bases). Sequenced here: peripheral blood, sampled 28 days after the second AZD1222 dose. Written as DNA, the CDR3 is TGCAGCGTTGGGGGAGGGACGGAGAACACTGAAGCTTTCTTT. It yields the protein CSVGGGTENTEAFF.